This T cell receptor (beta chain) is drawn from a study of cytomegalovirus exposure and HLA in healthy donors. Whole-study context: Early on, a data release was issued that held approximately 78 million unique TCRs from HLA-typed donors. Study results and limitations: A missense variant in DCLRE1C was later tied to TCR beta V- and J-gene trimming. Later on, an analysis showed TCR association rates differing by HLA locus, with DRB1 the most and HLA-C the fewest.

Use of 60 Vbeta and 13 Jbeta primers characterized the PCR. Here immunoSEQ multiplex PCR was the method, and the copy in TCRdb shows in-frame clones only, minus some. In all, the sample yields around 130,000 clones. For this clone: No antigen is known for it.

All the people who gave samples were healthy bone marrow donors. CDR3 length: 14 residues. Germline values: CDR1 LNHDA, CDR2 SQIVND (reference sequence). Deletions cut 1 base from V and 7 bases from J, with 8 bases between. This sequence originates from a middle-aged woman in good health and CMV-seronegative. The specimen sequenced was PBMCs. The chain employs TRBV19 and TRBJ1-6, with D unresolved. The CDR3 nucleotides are TGTGCCAGTAGTATAGGTCTGGGCAATTCACCCCTCCACTTT. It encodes CASSIGLGNSPLHF.